Listed below are T cell receptor beta chains from one sample, sequenced in a study of Tregs in tolerant kidney transplant recipients. Assay: immunoSEQ multiplex PCR; the TCRdb copy retains only in-frame clones and omits some. Of fewer than 70,000 clones in the sample, around 83% were seen once. Sequences were obtained from CD4+ T cells from blood. The receptors come from a human donor in good health. Each CDR3 is given without its conserved first and last residue. Each record gives: J gene, D gene, V gene, CDR3 protein. A D gene is named only where the DNA matches it firmly.

TRBJ2-7,NA,TRBV27,ASSFGRDKQY
TRBJ1-3,NA,TRBV7-2,ASSLEGPRNTIY
TRBJ2-5,TRBD1,TRBV5-1,ASSPDRAQETQY
TRBJ1-1,NA,TRBV12-5,ASGSGFPSNTEAF
TRBJ1-6,TRBD1,TRBV4-1,ASSLGRGTKPTSPLH
TRBJ2-7,NA,TRBV30,AWSLGASGVGYYEQY
TRBJ2-1,NA,TRBV11-3,ASSRTQSSYNEQF
TRBJ1-5,NA,TRBV6-6,ASSYTSWNDNQPQH
TRBJ1-1,NA,TRBV7-9,ASSLPLRGENTEAF
TRBJ1-2,NA,TRBV15,ATSRGAGEYGYT
TRBJ2-3,NA,TRBV27,ASSRGQYTDTQY
TRBJ1-5,TRBD1,TRBV18,ASSPATGNQPQH
TRBJ1-2,NA,TRBV19,ASSRTGPYGYT
TRBJ1-4,TRBD1,TRBV2,ASRLRDRGDLF
TRBJ2-3,TRBD2,TRBV5-1,ASRSSGASTDTQY
TRBJ1-2,NA,TRBV19,ASSGWSGYT
TRBJ2-7,NA,TRBV19,AANPNVTGEGCDEQY
TRBJ2-7,TRBD1,TRBV6-1,ASRGTGVTYEQY
TRBJ2-7,NA,TRBV18,ASSLLRGIGYEQY
TRBJ1-5,TRBD1,TRBV18,ASSPGTVNSNQPQH